This TCR beta chain comes out of a study of T cell responses to AZD1222 COVID-19 vaccine. As concerns this clone: The antigen is undetermined.

The germline CDR1 and CDR2 sequences are KGHSY and FQNENV. This CDR3 comprises 18 residues. J gave up 4 bases and V 4 bases, and 7 bases lay outside the gene matches. Regarding the study as a whole: Clonal diversity was possibly underestimated, and the donors were mostly white British, with more females.

Data came from immunoSEQ multiplex PCR; TCRdb stores just in-frame clones and leaves some out. The table has 65,000 to 100,000 clones, roughly 90% seen once. The sequencing here drew on peripheral blood, taken 28 days after the second AZD1222 dose. The TCR sequence derives from an adult who received the AZD1222 COVID-19 vaccine. The chain combines TRBV16 with TRBJ2-1; 16 nucleotides line up with TRBD2. The CDR3 spells CASSLRPGLAGGYNEQFF. The DNA for the CDR3 is TGTGCCAGCAGCCTACGACCGGGACTAGCGGGAGGGTACAATGAGCAGTTCTTC.